What follows describes a single TCR beta chain. CDR3 length: 12 amino acids. V was shortened by 6 bases and J by 2 bases, with 8 bases between the two germline ends. Germline CDR1 is MNHNS and CDR2 is SASEGT. Data came from immunoSEQ multiplex PCR; TCRdb stores just in-frame clones and leaves some out. The sample holds 2 million to 3 million clones, approximately 93% seen once. The entry originates in a study of shared clonotypes between healthy human individuals. The receptor was derived from a man aged 18 to 30 in good health. Some clones in this sample may be carry-over from other donors' samples. The genes are TRBV6-1 and TRBJ2-7, with D possibly TRBD1 on 5 matching bases. Sequenced sample: naive CD4+ T cells from PBMCs. Subset reported: CD45RA+ positively selected. In DNA, the CDR3 is TGTGCCAGCAGAGTAGGGGCCTACGAGCAGTACTTC. Its translation: CASRVGAYEQYF.